These 29 T cell receptor beta chains share one sample of origin, sequenced in a study of T cells expressing NK-cell markers. From its re-call of the 5' RACE reads, TCRdb lists each CDR3 protein once, without DNA. The sample's table shows roughly 430,000 distinct CDR3 sequences. Sequenced material: blood T cells: a sorted CD56 or NKG2C T cell subset, CD4+ or CD8+ T cells, or bulk PBMC T cells (not recorded which). Receptors were obtained from a woman between 18 and 75 years old in good health.

The chain joins TRBV12-3 or TRBV12-4 to TRBJ2-2; no DNA is available, so the TRBD1 call from TCRdb remains unchecked. The CDR3 sequence is 15 residues long. The CDR3 loop reads CASRAGTGKPRELFF.

The chain couples TRBV5-1 to TRBJ2-5; the TCRdb D gene call, TRBD1, has no DNA to confirm it. This CDR3 contains 14 residues. The germline CDR1 and CDR2 sequences are SGHRS and YFSETQ. CDR3 loop: CASSGGQVKETQYF.

CDR3 sequence: CASSLSLAGSSYNEQFF. The J gene is TRBJ2-1, the V gene TRBV7-6; TCRdb names TRBD2, which stays unverified in the absence of DNA. The germline gives CDR1 SGHVS, CDR2 FNYEAQ. The CDR3 has 17 residues.

The chain uses TRBV10-1 and TRBJ2-3; TCRdb picks TRBD2, but there is no DNA to check that call. Germline CDR1 is WNHNN and CDR2 is SYGVQD (reference sequence). CDR3 size: 16 residues. The CDR3 loop reads CASSSGLAGKSDTQYF.

The V call is TRBV3-1, the J call TRBJ2-1; the TCRdb call, TRBD2, lacks DNA for checking. Per germline, CDR1 LGHDT and CDR2 YNNKEL (reference sequence). The CDR3 has 15 amino acids. CDR3 loop: CASSPSIGGRGEQFF.

J is TRBJ2-3 and V is TRBV29-1; TCRdb's D gene call, TRBD1, goes unchecked for lack of DNA. Germline assignment: CDR1 SQVTM and CDR2 ANQGSEA. There are 13 residues in the CDR3. CDR3 loop: CSVAQSRTDTQYF.

The V gene is TRBV5-6, the J gene TRBJ1-1. Germline assignment: CDR1 SGHDT and CDR2 YYEEEE. The CDR3 is made up of 12 amino acids. The CDR3 sequence is CASNPARGEAFF.

The chain is built from TRBV20-1 and TRBJ2-1; no DNA is available, so the TRBD2 call from TCRdb remains unchecked. Germline CDR1 DFQATT, CDR2 SNEGSKA (reference sequence). This CDR3 has 14 amino acids. CDR3 sequence: CSATRLAGGNEQFF.

The CDR3 reads CSVKGGALGTGELFF. The genes are TRBV29-1 and TRBJ2-2; checking the TCRdb D call of TRBD1 is not possible without DNA. This CDR3 region has 15 residues. Germline V CDR1 and CDR2: SQVTM, ANQGSEA.

The chain employs TRBV11-2 and TRBJ2-3; TCRdb indicates TRBD2, and absent DNA this call remains unverified. Germline V lookup: CDR1 SGHAT, CDR2 FQNNGV. The CDR3 sequence is 14 residues long. The CDR3 spells CASGRLAGSDTQYF.

This rearrangement joins TRBV6-1 to TRBJ1-3; the TCRdb D gene call, TRBD1, has no DNA to confirm it. CDR1 and CDR2 from the germline V gene are MNHNS and SASEGT. CDR3 length equals 14 residues. The CDR3 is CASKSTGAGNTIYF.

The rearrangement links TRBV29-1 to TRBJ1-5. Germline V CDR1 and CDR2: SQVTM, ANQGSEA. CDR3 size: 12 residues. CDR3 region: CSTRDGNQPQHF.

This chain connects TRBV5-1 to TRBJ2-1; TCRdb selects TRBD1, and the lack of DNA leaves this call unchecked. CDR1 is SGHRS, CDR2 YFSETQ, per germline. The CDR3 covers 15 residues. This chain's CDR3 is CASSLGQGGPNEQFF.

This chain connects TRBV4-1 to TRBJ2-1; TCRdb reports TRBD1, a call that lacks DNA to check it against. The length of the CDR3 is 18 residues. Germline V gives CDR1 MGHRA, CDR2 YSYEKL. CDR3 sequence: CASSPGPPGGRTYNEQFF.

The chain uses TRBV5-1 and TRBJ2-1; absent DNA, TCRdb's TRBD1 call cannot be checked. Per germline, CDR1 SGHRS and CDR2 YFSETQ. The CDR3 covers 11 residues. The CDR3 here is CASSRDVEQFF.

The rearrangement links TRBV18 to TRBJ2-3. This CDR3 contains 15 residues. Germline V gene data show CDR1 as KGHSH and CDR2 as LQKENI. Here the CDR3 reads CASSPPGVGTDTQYF.

The chain carries TRBV19 and TRBJ2-3; TCRdb gives TRBD1 as the D gene, but with no DNA this cannot be confirmed. Germline loops: CDR1 LNHDA, CDR2 SQIVND (reference sequence). The CDR3 runs to 20 residues. CDR3 protein: CASSTRRGSQRGPPTDTQYF.

The CDR3 loop reads CASSPYREGYEQYF. The chain uses TRBV3-1 and TRBJ2-7; the TCRdb call, TRBD2, lacks DNA for checking. Germline lookup yields CDR1 LGHDT and CDR2 YNNKEL (reference sequence). The CDR3 is made up of 14 amino acids.

The chain carries TRBV20-1 and TRBJ2-5; checking the TCRdb D call of TRBD2 is not possible without DNA. This CDR3 spans 15 amino acids. CDR1 and CDR2 (germline): DFQATT, SNEGSKA (reference sequence). The CDR3 protein is CSAPRVGGNQETQYF.

CDR3 amino acids: CSATLAGVIDTQYF. The J gene is TRBJ2-3, the V gene TRBV20-1; TCRdb proposes TRBD2, but this gene call is untestable without DNA. CDR1 is DFQATT, CDR2 SNEGSKA, per germline (reference sequence). The CDR3 has 14 residues.

The chain links TRBV20-1 to TRBJ1-3; the TCRdb call, TRBD1, lacks DNA for checking. This CDR3 is 14 amino acids long. Germline assignment: CDR1 DFQATT and CDR2 SNEGSKA (reference sequence). CDR3 amino acids: CSARGRGTGNTIYF.

The rearrangement uses TRBV4-3 and TRBJ2-1; TCRdb's assignment of TRBD2 cannot be checked, as there is no DNA. This CDR3 is 14 amino acids long. CDR1 and CDR2 (germline): LGHNA, YSLEER. The CDR3 protein is CASSQDYRGSQQFF.

The rearrangement uses TRBV6-2 or TRBV6-3 and TRBJ2-3; lacking DNA, the TRBD1 call made by TCRdb goes unchecked. The CDR3 contains 14 residues. Germline V CDR1 and CDR2: MNHEY, SVGEGT. CDR3 loop: CASSYGRTTDTQYF.

CDR3 region: CASRTPSGGSDTQYF. The V call is TRBV6-1, the J call TRBJ2-3; as DNA is missing, the TRBD2 call by TCRdb cannot be tested. This CDR3 region has 15 residues. In germline, CDR1 is MNHNS, CDR2 SASEGT.

Measured by frequency, this clonotype is medium-sized. The chain recombines TRBV6-5 with TRBJ1-4. Looked up from germline, CDR1 is MNHEY and CDR2 is SVGAGI. The CDR3 is 16 amino acids. CDR3 loop: CASSYAGFATNEKLFF.

The chain couples TRBV4-1 to TRBJ1-1; lacking DNA, the TRBD1 call made by TCRdb goes unchecked. Germline assignment: CDR1 MGHRA and CDR2 YSYEKL. The CDR3 totals 15 residues. This chain's CDR3 is CASSIGQVGNTEAFF.

V usage is TRBV30 and J usage is TRBJ2-1; TCRdb gives TRBD1 as the D gene, but with no DNA this cannot be confirmed. There are 14 residues in the CDR3. Germline CDR1 reads GTSNPN; CDR2 reads SVGIG (reference sequence). The CDR3: CAAGSPPLYNEQFF.

The chain has TRBV12-3 or TRBV12-4 and TRBJ2-7; the TCRdb D gene call, TRBD2, has no DNA to confirm it. This CDR3 is 15 amino acids long. Here the CDR3 reads CASSPSLALTYEQYF.

This chain joins TRBV7-9 and TRBJ1-1; TCRdb gives TRBD1 as the D gene, but with no DNA this cannot be confirmed. Germline V gene sequence: CDR1 SEHNR, CDR2 FQNEAQ (reference sequence). The CDR3 is 14 amino acids. CDR3 residues: CASSLALPGTEAFF.